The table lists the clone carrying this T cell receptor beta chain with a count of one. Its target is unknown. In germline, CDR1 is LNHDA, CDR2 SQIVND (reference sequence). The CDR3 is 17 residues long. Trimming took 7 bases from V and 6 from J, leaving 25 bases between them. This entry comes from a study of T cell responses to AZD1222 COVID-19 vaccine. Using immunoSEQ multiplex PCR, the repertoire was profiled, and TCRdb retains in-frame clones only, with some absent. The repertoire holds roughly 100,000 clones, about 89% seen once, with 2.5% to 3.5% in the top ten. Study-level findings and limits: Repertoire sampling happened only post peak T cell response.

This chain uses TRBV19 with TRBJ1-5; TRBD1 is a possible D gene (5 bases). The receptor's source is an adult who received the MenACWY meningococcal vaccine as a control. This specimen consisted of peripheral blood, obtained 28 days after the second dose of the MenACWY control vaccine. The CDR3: CASTTYTYTGVTQPQHF. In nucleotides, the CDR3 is TGTGCCAGTACTACTTACACCTACACGGGGGTCACTCAGCCCCAGCATTTT.